These T cell receptor beta chains were read from a single sample in a study of cytomegalovirus exposure and HLA in healthy donors. The method was immunoSEQ multiplex PCR; TCRdb's version includes in-frame clones alone and lacks a portion of them. Here the sample spans approximately 150,000 clones, about 84% being singletons. Sample: PBMCs. The receptors here all came from a woman aged 40 to 50 in good health and CMV-seropositive. Each CDR3 is given with its conserved first and last residue. The D gene is left open where the match is weak. Expanded clones get a size class; other rows say once, few or many, or leave the size out.

D	size	V	J	CDR3	DNA
-	-	TRBV5-1	TRBJ2-1	CASSLAGSSYNEQFF	TGCGCCAGCAGCCTGGCCGGGAGCTCCTACAATGAGCAGTTCTTC
-	few	TRBV11-2	TRBJ2-7	CASSPSGYEQYF	TGTGCCAGCAGCCCCAGCGGGTACGAGCAGTACTTC
TRBD2	-	TRBV28	TRBJ2-3	CASSSAGVPDTQYF	TGTGCCAGCAGTTCTGCGGGAGTCCCAGATACGCAGTATTTT
-	-	TRBV9	TRBJ2-6	CASTQGGAAGANVLTF	TGTGCCAGCACACAGGGGGGGGCTGCTGGGGCCAACGTCCTGACTTTC
-	-	TRBV5-6	TRBJ2-7	CASSPSPGPNYEQYF	TGTGCCAGCAGCCCTTCCCCAGGGCCGAACTACGAGCAGTACTTC
-	-	TRBV6-1	TRBJ2-3	CAVRRQGTQYF	TGTGCCGTCCGGCGCCAGGGGACGCAGTATTTT
TRBD2	-	TRBV27	TRBJ2-1	CASGRLAGPWGNEQFF	TGTGCCAGCGGTCGGCTAGCGGGACCGTGGGGGAATGAGCAGTTCTTC
TRBD1	-	TRBV11-3	TRBJ2-5	CASRRTGGYQETQYF	TGTGCCAGCAGGAGGACAGGGGGCTACCAAGAGACCCAGTACTTC
TRBD1	-	TRBV10-2	TRBJ2-3	CASSEQGDTQYF	TGCGCCAGCAGTGAACAGGGGGATACGCAGTATTTT
TRBD2	-	TRBV5-5	TRBJ2-1	CASSLGGSSYNEQFF	TGTGCCAGCAGCTTGGGCGGGAGCTCCTACAATGAGCAGTTCTTC
TRBD2	-	TRBV5-4	TRBJ2-3	CATAGGWSDTQYF	TGTGCCACCGCCGGGGGGTGGTCAGATACGCAGTATTTT
-	once	TRBV27	TRBJ2-5	CASSLQGGETQYF	TGTGCCAGCAGTTTGCAGGGGGGAGAGACCCAGTACTTC
TRBD2	-	TRBV7-6	TRBJ2-3	CASSLLAIAGDLTDTQYF	TGTGCCAGCAGCTTACTTGCGATAGCGGGAGACCTCACAGATACGCAGTATTTT
-	few	TRBV5-6	TRBJ1-2	CASSLGGGSSGYTF	TGTGCCAGCAGCTTGGGAGGAGGGTCTAGTGGCTACACCTTC
-	-	TRBV7-3	TRBJ2-7	CASSLAPSDEQYF	TGTGCCAGCAGCTTAGCCCCTTCGGACGAGCAGTACTTC
-	-	TRBV11-2	TRBJ1-4	CASSLVGGGFVEKLFF	TGTGCCAGCAGCTTAGTCGGCGGGGGGTTTGTGGAAAAACTGTTTTTT
-	-	TRBV6-1	TRBJ2-1	CASGSLGSYNEQFF	TGTGCCAGCGGGAGCCTGGGCTCCTACAATGAGCAGTTCTTC
-	few	TRBV27	TRBJ2-7	CASSFGGAAYEQYF	TGTGCCAGCAGTTTCGGCGGGGCCGCCTACGAGCAGTACTTC
TRBD1	once	TRBV6-6	TRBJ2-5	CASSYRQGAGETQYF	TGTGCCAGCAGTTACCGACAGGGGGCTGGGGAGACCCAGTACTTC
-	-	TRBV21-1	TRBJ2-7	CASSKWPKREGPYEQYF	TGTGCCAGCAGCAAATGGCCAAAGCGGGAGGGCCCCTACGAGCAGTACTTC
TRBD1	-	TRBV7-8	TRBJ1-5	CASTPDRGNQPQHF	TGTGCCAGCACCCCCGACAGGGGTAATCAGCCCCAGCATTTT
TRBD1	-	TRBV6-4	TRBJ1-5	CASSDLRTGVLGSNQPQHF	TGTGCCAGCAGTGACCTTAGGACAGGGGTACTGGGAAGCAATCAGCCCCAGCATTTT
TRBD1	-	TRBV6-6	TRBJ2-7	CASRIQGSHEQYF	TGTGCCAGCAGAATACAGGGGTCCCACGAGCAGTACTTC
-	-	TRBV19	TRBJ2-5	CASSRRSPAEVGETQYF	TGTGCCAGTAGCCGCCGTTCCCCAGCGGAAGTGGGAGAGACCCAGTACTTC
TRBD1	-	TRBV5-4	TRBJ2-2	CASSLGGGTGVYTGELFF	TGTGCCAGCAGCTTGGGTGGAGGGACAGGGGTTTACACCGGGGAGCTGTTTTTT
-	-	TRBV28	TRBJ1-2	CATRTDEYYGYTF	TGTGCCACCAGGACAGACGAATACTATGGCTACACCTTC
TRBD1	-	TRBV29-1	TRBJ2-7	CSVALGQGNYEQYF	TGCAGCGTTGCGCTGGGACAGGGGAACTACGAGCAGTACTTC
TRBD2	few	TRBV5-1	TRBJ2-1	CASSLVRGSYEQFF	TGCGCCAGCAGCTTGGTGCGCGGGAGCTATGAGCAGTTCTTC
-	-	TRBV19	TRBJ2-7	CASTPGAGDYEQYF	TGTGCCAGTACCCCGGGGGCGGGGGACTACGAGCAGTACTTC
-	once	TRBV2	TRBJ2-5	CASSWTTQETQYF	TGTGCCAGCAGTTGGACTACTCAAGAGACCCAGTACTTC
-	-	TRBV6-5	TRBJ1-4	CASSPRGDRGEKLFF	TGTGCCAGCAGTCCGCGGGGGGATCGGGGTGAAAAACTGTTTTTT
-	-	TRBV15	TRBJ2-2	CATSRDRLGELFF	TGTGCCACCAGCAGAGATAGACTGGGGGAGCTGTTTTTT
TRBD2	-	TRBV4-1	TRBJ2-3	CASSREAGAADTQYF	TGCGCCAGCAGCCGAGAGGCGGGAGCGGCAGATACGCAGTATTTT
TRBD1	-	TRBV6-5	TRBJ1-4	CASRSIGTENGKLFF	TGTGCCAGCAGAAGTATCGGGACAGAAAATGGAAAACTGTTTTTT
TRBD2	-	TRBV2	TRBJ2-3	CASSERTSDDTQYF	TGTGCCAGCAGTGAAAGGACTAGTGACGATACGCAGTATTTT
TRBD2	-	TRBV5-1	TRBJ2-1	CATRRGAGGFNEQFF	TGCGCCACCAGGAGGGGGGCGGGAGGATTCAATGAGCAGTTCTTC
-	-	TRBV18	TRBJ1-2	CASSPPGEVRYGYTF	TGTGCCAGCTCACCACCAGGGGAGGTTCGCTATGGCTACACCTTC
TRBD2	-	TRBV29-1	TRBJ2-3	CSVEVGAGGPYF	TGCAGCGTTGAAGTAGGAGCGGGAGGCCCATATTTT
TRBD1	-	TRBV7-2	TRBJ1-2	CASSLGHRGGGYTF	TGTGCCAGCAGCTTAGGGCACAGGGGAGGCGGCTACACCTTC
-	-	TRBV18	TRBJ1-5	CASSPQQGNQPQHF	TGTGCCAGCTCACCACAACAGGGAAATCAGCCCCAGCATTTT
-	-	TRBV5-1	TRBJ2-1	CASTFTGPNEQFF	TGCGCCAGCACCTTTACAGGTCCCAATGAGCAGTTCTTC